This TCR beta chain emerged from a study of vaccination effects on CD4 cells after COVID-19. About the study: Post-vaccine sampling occurred a median 72 days after the second dose.

In this sample, this clone is medium-sized. Its antigen is currently unknown. On day 10 of culture, CD4+ T cells were separated out. Vaccination of participants consisted of two doses of either the BNT162b2 or mRNA-1273 vaccine. Previously uninfected by SARS-CoV-2, the vaccine recipients also showed negative nucleocapsid antibodies. Whole-study findings and limits: Marked clonal contraction was seen in infection- and vaccine-induced clones late after vaccination.

Generated by immunoSEQ multiplex PCR, the TCRdb table keeps only in-frame clones and is missing some. The repertoire has 45,000 to 55,000 clones, 55% to 75% of them found once; the top ten carry around 7%. The CDR3 is 14 residues long. Germline V gene lookup returns CDR1 ENHRY and CDR2 SYGVKD. Trimming cost V 7 bases and J 3 bases, with 13 bases left between them. The chain couples TRBV10-3 to TRBJ1-5; tentatively, D is TRBD1 (6 bases). The TCR sequence derives from a human donor who received a COVID-19 vaccine. Sequences were derived from CD4+ T cells from PBMCs cultured without peptide, sampled after COVID-19 vaccination. CDR3 DNA sequence: TGTGCCATCACTGGCGACAGGTTCAATCAGCCCCAGCATTTT. It is translated as CAITGDRFNQPQHF.